This TCR beta chain appears in the sequencing data of a study of T cells in Graves' hyperthyroidism and ophthalmopathy. Study findings and constraints: Stable hyperthyroidism was told apart from ophthalmopathy by a model built on 13 V-J features. Among clonotypes expanded in thyroid above 0.001, most were also found in blood.

This clonotype was found a few times. As yet, its antigen is unknown. CDR1 is SEHNR and CDR2 is FQNEAQ in the germline V gene (reference sequence). The CDR3 extends over 14 amino acids. For ophthalmopathy patients, the Clinical Activity Score was at least 3 and the NOSPECS grade at least 4; duration was under 3 months. Amplification of TCR beta CDR3 regions used RNA as the template. An initial round of RT-PCR targeting the TCR CDR3 relied on the HTBI primer set. MiXCR, applied by TCRdb to the multiplex PCR reads, yields one record per CDR3 protein. The sample has some 580,000 distinct CDR3 sequences; about 16% are singletons.

Source material: blood. The TCR sequence derives from a woman in her 40s with Graves' ophthalmopathy. This rearrangement joins TRBV7-9 to TRBJ2-6, with 9 bases fitting TRBD1. In DNA form, the CDR3 reads TGTGTGGGACAGGGAAACACTGGGGCCAACGTCCTGACTTTC. This gives the protein CVGQGNTGANVLTF.